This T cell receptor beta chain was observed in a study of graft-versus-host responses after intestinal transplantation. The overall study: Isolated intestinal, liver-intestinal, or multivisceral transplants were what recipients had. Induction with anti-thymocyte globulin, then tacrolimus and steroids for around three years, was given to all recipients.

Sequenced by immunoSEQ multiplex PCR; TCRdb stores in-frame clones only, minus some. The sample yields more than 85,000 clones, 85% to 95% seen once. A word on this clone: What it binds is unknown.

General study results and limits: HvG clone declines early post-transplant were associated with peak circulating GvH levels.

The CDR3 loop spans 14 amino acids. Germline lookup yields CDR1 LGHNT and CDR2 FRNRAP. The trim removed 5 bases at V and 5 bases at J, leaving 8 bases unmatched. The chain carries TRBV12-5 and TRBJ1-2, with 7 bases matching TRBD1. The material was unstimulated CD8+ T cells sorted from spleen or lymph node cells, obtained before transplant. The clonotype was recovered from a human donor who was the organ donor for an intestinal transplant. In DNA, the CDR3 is TGTGCTAGTGGTCCCCATGGACAGGTATATGGCTACACCTTC. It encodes CASGPHGQVYGYTF.